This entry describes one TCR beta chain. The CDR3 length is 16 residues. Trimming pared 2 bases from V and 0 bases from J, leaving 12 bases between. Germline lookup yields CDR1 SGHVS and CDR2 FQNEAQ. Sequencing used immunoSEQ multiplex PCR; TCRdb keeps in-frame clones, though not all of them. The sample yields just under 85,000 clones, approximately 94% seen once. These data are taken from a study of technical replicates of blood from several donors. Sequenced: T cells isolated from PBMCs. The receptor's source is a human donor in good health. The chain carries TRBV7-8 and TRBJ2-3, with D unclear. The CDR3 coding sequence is TGTGCCAGCAGCTTAACCCCACTATCTAGCACAGATACGCAGTATTTT. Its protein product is CASSLTPLSSTDTQYF.